The text below deals with one T cell receptor beta chain. This sample is part of a study of blood T cell repertoires in COVID-19. In the original analysis: Reference gene primer amplification gave nucleated cell count estimates. Using immunoSEQ multiplex PCR, the repertoire was profiled, and TCRdb retains in-frame clones only, with some absent. V, J and clone size are taken as reported in that table, and D and trimming were inferred from the DNA itself. Of 300,000 to 350,000 clones detected, 90% appear once; the ten largest clones hold roughly 2.9%. The CDR3 consists of 13 residues. Germline V gene lookup returns CDR1 SQVTM and CDR2 ANQGSEA. V was trimmed by 6 bases and J by 0 bases, leaving 11 bases between them.

Sequenced material: peripheral blood. The clonotype originates from a woman in her thirties with COVID-19, enrolled during active disease. The V gene is TRBV29-1, the J gene TRBJ1-1; D possibly corresponds to TRBD1 (6 bases). In DNA, the CDR3 is TGCAGCGTGGCGAGGGGGATGAACACTGAAGCTTTCTTT. It yields the protein CSVARGMNTEAFF.